This T cell receptor (beta chain) is from a study of tissue T cells after allogeneic stem cell transplantation. Time point defined: mouse harvest day 14 after allogeneic transplant. Mouse grafts combined 10^7 T-cell-depleted bone marrow cells with 10^6 splenic CD5+ T cells. The method was immunoSEQ multiplex PCR; TCRdb's version includes in-frame clones alone and lacks a portion of them. The sample includes about 5,000 clones, approximately 41% seen only once; the top ten take roughly 24%. Note on this clone: Gene names and germline match the mouse. The read comes to an end 1 residue before the CDR3 does, leaving the germline J gene to fill in the end.

This CDR3 contains 11 residues. Trimming took off 4 bases at V and 7 bases at J, with 8 bases between the two ends. The V gene's germline CDR1 is KGHPV and CDR2 FQNQEV (reference sequence). Sequences were obtained from gut tissue. The chain couples TRBV26 to TRBJ2-7; the D is unclear. The TCR sequence derives from a female BALB/c mouse given C57BL/6 T cells with graft-versus-host disease after an allogeneic hematopoietic cell transplant. The part of the CDR3 DNA that was read is TGTGCCAGCAGTCCCAGTGGGGAACAGTAC. It translates to CASSPSGEQY. The whole CDR3 protein reads CASSPSGEQYF. Full variable domain (remainder filled in from reference TRBV26 and TRBJ2-7): NSKVIQTPRYLVKGQGQKAKMRCIPEKGHPVVFWYQQNKNNEFKFLINFQNQEVLQQIDMTEKRFSAECPSNSPCSLEIQSSEAGDSALYLCASSPSGEQYFGPGTRLTVL.